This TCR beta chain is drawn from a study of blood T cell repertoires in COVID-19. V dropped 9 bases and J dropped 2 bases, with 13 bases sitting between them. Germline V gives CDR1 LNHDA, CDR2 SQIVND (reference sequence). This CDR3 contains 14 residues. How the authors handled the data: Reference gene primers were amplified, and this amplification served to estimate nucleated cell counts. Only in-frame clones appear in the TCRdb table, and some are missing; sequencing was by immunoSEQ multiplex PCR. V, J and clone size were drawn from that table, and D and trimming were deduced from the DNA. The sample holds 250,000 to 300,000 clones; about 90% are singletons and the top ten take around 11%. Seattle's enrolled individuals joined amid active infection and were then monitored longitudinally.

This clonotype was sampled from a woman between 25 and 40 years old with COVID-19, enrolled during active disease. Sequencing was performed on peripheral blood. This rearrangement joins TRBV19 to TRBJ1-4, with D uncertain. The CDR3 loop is CASHTRGTNEKLFF. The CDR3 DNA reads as TGTGCCAGCCACACCCGTGGCACTAATGAAAAACTGTTTTTT.